This entry describes one TCR beta chain. Antigen unknown. The sample is drawn from a study of T cell responses to AZD1222 COVID-19 vaccine. Broader study findings: Clonal diversity was possibly underestimated, and white British individuals and females predominated among donors. Nearly half of spike-specific TCRs reportedly target unmutated variant regions. Spike-wide vaccine-associated CD4 TCRs dominated at 160-218 and 743-854. The peak T cell response came first, and repertoires were sampled only after it.

The assay was immunoSEQ multiplex PCR, and TCRdb's table has in-frame clones only and misses some. Of 70,000 to 95,000 clones in the sample, 80% to 95% were seen once. The CDR3 is 16 amino acids. Germline lookup yields CDR1 SGHNT and CDR2 YYREEE (reference sequence). The ends were cut back, 0 bases at V and 0 bases at J, with 10 bases in the middle. Sequences were derived from peripheral blood, sampled 28 days after the second AZD1222 dose. The chain employs TRBV5-4 and TRBJ1-3, with D unclear. The TCR was taken from an adult who received the AZD1222 COVID-19 vaccine. CDR3 sequence (DNA): TGTGCCAGCAGCTTGGAAGGGAAAAGCTCTGGAAACACCATATATTTT. Amino acids: CASSLEGKSSGNTIYF.